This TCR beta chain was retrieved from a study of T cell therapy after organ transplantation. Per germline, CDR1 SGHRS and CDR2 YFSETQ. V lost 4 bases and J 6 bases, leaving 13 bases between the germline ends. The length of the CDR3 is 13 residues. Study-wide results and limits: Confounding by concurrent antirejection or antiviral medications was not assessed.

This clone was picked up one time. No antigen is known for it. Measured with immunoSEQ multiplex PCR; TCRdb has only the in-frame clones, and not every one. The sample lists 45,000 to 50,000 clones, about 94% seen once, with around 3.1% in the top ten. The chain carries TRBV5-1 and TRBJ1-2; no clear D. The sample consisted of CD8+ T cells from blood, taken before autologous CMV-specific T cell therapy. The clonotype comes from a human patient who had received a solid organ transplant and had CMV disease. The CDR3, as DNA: TGCGCCAGCAGCGGCGGGAGGGTGAATGGCTACACCTTC. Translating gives CASSGGRVNGYTF.